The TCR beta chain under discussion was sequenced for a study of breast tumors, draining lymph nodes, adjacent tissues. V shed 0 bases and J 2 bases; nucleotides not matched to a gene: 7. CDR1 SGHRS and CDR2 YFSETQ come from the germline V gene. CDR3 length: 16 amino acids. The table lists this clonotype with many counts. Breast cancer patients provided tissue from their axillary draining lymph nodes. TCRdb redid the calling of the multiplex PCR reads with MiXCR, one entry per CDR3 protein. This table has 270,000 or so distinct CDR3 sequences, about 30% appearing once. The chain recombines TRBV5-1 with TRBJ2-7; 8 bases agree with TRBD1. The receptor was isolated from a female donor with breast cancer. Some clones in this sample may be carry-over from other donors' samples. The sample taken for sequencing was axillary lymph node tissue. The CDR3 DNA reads TGCGCCAGCAGCTTGGAATGGCGACAGGGGACCTACGAGCAGTACTTC. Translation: CASSLEWRQGTYEQYF.